The rows below give T cell receptor beta chains drawn from one sample of a study of T cell repertoires in cytomegalovirus infection. Their antigens are not known. TCRdb re-analysed the reads in MiXCR, keeping a single row per CDR3 protein. Of roughly 730,000 distinct CDR3 sequences listed, roughly 36% were seen once; the top ten hold 15% to 20%. The source material was cultured PBMCs, sampled from culture after CMV antigen stimulation. These receptors all come from a human donor in good health (CMV status not recorded). Some clones in this sample may be carry-over from other donors' samples. Both conserved end residues are part of each CDR3. Each record gives: clone size, J gene, D gene, V gene, CDR3 protein, CDR3 DNA. The D gene is left open where the match is weak. Size is omitted from some rows. Given values are once, few, many or a class for expanded clones.

>many|TRBJ2-1|.|TRBV7-2
CASSLNIYNEQFF
TGTGCCAGCAGCTTAAACATTTACAATGAGCAGTTCTTC
>.|TRBJ2-2|TRBD2|TRBV20-1
CSLRRGGAGELFF
TGCAGTTTGAGGCGGGGGGGAGCCGGGGAGCTGTTTTTT
>.|TRBJ1-2|TRBD1|TRBV7-2
CASSFPGQGYGYTF
TGTGCCAGCAGCTTCCCGGGACAGGGGTATGGCTACACCTTC
>.|TRBJ2-7|.|TRBV6-6
CASSYTRGEIYEQYF
TGTGCCAGCAGTTACACCCGAGGGGAAATTTACGAGCAGTACTTC
>.|TRBJ2-7|.|TRBV15
CATSRGPDRNYEQYF
TGTGCCACCAGCAGAGGCCCGGACAGAAACTACGAGCAGTACTTC
>.|TRBJ1-5|.|TRBV28
CASSPSGSYNQPQHF
TGTGCCAGCAGCCCCTCGGGAAGTTACAATCAGCCCCAGCATTTT
>many|TRBJ1-1|.|TRBV12-3/TRBV12-4
CATRTVSVGTEAFF
TGTGCCACACGGACGGTTTCAGTAGGCACTGAAGCTTTCTTT
>.|TRBJ1-6|.|TRBV27
CASRRGNSPLHF
TGTGCCAGCAGAAGGGGGAATTCACCCCTCCACTTT
>.|TRBJ1-3|.|TRBV7-8
CASSLDRPPGNTIYF
TGTGCCAGCAGCTTAGATAGGCCGCCCGGAAACACCATATATTTT
>.|TRBJ2-7|TRBD2|TRBV7-2
CASSQGREGLRYEQYF
TGTGCCAGCAGTCAAGGGCGGGAGGGCCTGAGGTACGAGCAGTACTTC
>few|TRBJ2-1|TRBD1|TRBV7-8
CASSLAVTGVFF
TGTGCCAGCAGCTTAGCGGTGACAGGGGTGTTCTTC
>.|TRBJ1-6|.|TRBV7-6
CASSLVRDGGSSPLHF
TGTGCCAGCAGCTTAGTCCGTGATGGGGGTAGTTCACCCCTCCACTTT
>.|TRBJ2-1|TRBD2|TRBV6-1
CASSGLAGGTSYNEQFF
TGTGCCAGCAGTGGGCTAGCGGGAGGGACGTCCTACAATGAGCAGTTCTTC
>few|TRBJ2-2|.|TRBV6-1
CASNSDRRSTGELFF
TGTGCCAGCAACTCCGACAGGAGATCGACCGGGGAGCTGTTTTTT
>.|TRBJ2-6|TRBD1|TRBV6-1
CASSEKDRGLGANVLTF
TGTGCCAGCAGTGAAAAGGACAGGGGGCTTGGGGCCAACGTCCTGACTTTC
>.|TRBJ1-6|.|TRBV7-2
CASSLAGDTQSNSPLHF
TGTGCCAGCAGCTTAGCGGGGGACACACAAAGCAATTCACCCCTCCACTTT
>.|TRBJ2-1|.|TRBV27
CASSYNPVRNEQFF
TGTGCCAGCAGTTATAACCCCGTCAGGAACGAGCAGTTCTTC